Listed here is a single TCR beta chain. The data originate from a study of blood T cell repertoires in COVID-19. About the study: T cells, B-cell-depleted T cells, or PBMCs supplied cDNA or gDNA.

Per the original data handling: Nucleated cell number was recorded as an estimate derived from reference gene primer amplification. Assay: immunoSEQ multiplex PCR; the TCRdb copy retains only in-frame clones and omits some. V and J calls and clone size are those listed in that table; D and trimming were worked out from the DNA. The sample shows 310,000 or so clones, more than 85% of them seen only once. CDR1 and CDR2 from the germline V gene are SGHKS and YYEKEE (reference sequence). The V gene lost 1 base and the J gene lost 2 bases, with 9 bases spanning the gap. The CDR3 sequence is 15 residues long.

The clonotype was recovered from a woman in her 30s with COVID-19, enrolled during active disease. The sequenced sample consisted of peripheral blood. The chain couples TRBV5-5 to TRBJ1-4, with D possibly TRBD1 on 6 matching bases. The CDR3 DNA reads TGTGCCAGCAGCTTGACAGGGAAGACTAATGAAAAACTGTTTTTT. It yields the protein CASSLTGKTNEKLFF.